The source of this TCR beta chain is a study of cytomegalovirus exposure and HLA in healthy donors. In the case of this clone: Its antigen is not identified.

Findings of the study overall: Analyses of presence and absence presupposed an approximately uniform sequencing depth across donors. Listed as cytomegalovirus-associated were over 150 TCR beta chains.

Both 60 Vbeta primers and 13 Jbeta primers went into the PCR. Per the original data handling: In a later analysis, the count reached 75 million to 90 million unique TCR beta chains, with approximately 10 million shared. Generated by immunoSEQ multiplex PCR, the TCRdb table keeps only in-frame clones and is missing some. That table furnishes V, J and clone size, whereas the DNA furnished D and trimming. This sample carries hundreds of thousands of clones, around 76% of them seen once, and the ten largest clones take 0.6% to 0.7%. V was pared by 3 bases and J by 4 bases, with 7 bases of the junction left unmatched. The CDR3 totals 15 residues. Germline CDR1 reads SGHTA; CDR2 reads FQGTGA. Donors sampled were nominally healthy, though unrecorded immune exposures were likely.

This rearrangement joins TRBV7-3 to TRBJ2-3; 7 bases are a match to TRBD2. The sequenced sample consisted of PBMCs. The TCR was taken from a man between 18 and 35 years old in good health and CMV-seronegative. In DNA form, the CDR3 reads TGTGCCAGCAGCTTCGGCGGGAGTATGGCAGATACGCAGTATTTT. Translating it yields CASSFGGSMADTQYF.